This T cell receptor (beta chain) is drawn from a study of T cells in Graves' hyperthyroidism and ophthalmopathy. The sample holds many counts of this clonotype. Amplified regions were TCR beta CDR3 sequences from RNA transcripts. RT-PCR in the first round (using the HTBI primer set) targeted the TCR CDR3. MiXCR was run by TCRdb on the multiplex PCR reads, yielding one entry per CDR3 protein. The sample yields about 380,000 distinct CDR3 sequences, approximately 13% seen once. This sequence was found in a woman in her sixties or seventies with Graves' hyperthyroidism. Sequencing used blood.

CDR3 sequence: CASSVTSGRSYEQYF. The DNA for the CDR3 is TGTGCCAGCAGTGTCACTAGCGGGAGGTCCTACGAGCAGTACTTC. This rearrangement joins TRBV28 to TRBJ2-7, with 12 bases lining up with TRBD2. This CDR3 has 15 amino acids. With V trimmed by 5 bases and J by 1 base, 3 bases remained unmatched. The germline CDR1 and CDR2 sequences are MDHEN and SYDVKM.